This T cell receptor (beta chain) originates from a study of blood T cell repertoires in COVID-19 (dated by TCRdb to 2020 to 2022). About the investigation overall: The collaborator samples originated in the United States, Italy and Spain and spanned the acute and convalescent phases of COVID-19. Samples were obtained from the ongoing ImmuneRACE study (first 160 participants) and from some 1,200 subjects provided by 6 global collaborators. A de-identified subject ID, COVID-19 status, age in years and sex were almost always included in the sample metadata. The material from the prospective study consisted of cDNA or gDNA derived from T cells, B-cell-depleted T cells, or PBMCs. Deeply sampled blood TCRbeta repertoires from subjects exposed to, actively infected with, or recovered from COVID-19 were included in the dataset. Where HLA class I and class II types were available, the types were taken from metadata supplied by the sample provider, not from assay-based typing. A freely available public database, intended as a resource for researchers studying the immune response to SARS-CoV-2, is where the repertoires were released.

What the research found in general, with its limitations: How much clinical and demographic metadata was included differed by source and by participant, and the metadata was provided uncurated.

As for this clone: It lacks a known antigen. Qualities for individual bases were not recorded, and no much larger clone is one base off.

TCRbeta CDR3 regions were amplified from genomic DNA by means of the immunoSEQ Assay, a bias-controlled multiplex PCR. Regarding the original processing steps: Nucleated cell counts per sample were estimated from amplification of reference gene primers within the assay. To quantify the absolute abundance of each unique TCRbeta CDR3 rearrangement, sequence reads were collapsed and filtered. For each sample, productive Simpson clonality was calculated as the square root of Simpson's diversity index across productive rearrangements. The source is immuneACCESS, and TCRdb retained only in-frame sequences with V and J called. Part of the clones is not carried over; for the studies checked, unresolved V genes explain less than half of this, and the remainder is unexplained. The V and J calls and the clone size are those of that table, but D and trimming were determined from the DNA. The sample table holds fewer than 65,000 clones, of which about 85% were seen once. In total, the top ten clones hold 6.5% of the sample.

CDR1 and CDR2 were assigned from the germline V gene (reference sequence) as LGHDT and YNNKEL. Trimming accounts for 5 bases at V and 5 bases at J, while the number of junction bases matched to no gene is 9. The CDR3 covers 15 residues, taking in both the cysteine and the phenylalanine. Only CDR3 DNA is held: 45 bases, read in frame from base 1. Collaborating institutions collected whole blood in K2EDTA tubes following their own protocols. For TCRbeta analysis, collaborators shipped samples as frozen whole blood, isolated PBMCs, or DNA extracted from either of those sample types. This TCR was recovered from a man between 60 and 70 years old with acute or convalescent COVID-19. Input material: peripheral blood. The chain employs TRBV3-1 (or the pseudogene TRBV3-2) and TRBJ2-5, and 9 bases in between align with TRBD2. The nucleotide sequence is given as TGTGCCAGCAGCTCGCGGGAGGGCCATTTTGAGACCCAGTACTTC. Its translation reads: CASSSREGHFETQYF.